The entry below gives a single T cell receptor beta chain sequence along with its context. Its antigen is not identified. This sample is part of a study of cytomegalovirus exposure and HLA in healthy donors. Study results and caveats: Researchers counted around 180 TCR beta chains as cytomegalovirus-associated.

J gave up 7 bases and V 6 bases, and 3 bases lay outside the gene matches. This CDR3 region has 12 residues. The germline V gene has CDR1 MDHEN and CDR2 SYDVKM. Produced via immunoSEQ multiplex PCR; TCRdb's table is partial and in-frame only. The sample includes fewer than 250,000 clones, around four fifths seen only once; the top ten take about an eighth. The source material was PBMCs. The source is a young woman in good health and CMV-seropositive. The chain is built from TRBV28 and TRBJ1-5; TRBD1 agrees at 7 bases. The CDR3 coding sequence is TGTGCCAGCAGACCGGGACAGCAGCCCCAGCATTTT. Translated, it gives CASRPGQQPQHF.